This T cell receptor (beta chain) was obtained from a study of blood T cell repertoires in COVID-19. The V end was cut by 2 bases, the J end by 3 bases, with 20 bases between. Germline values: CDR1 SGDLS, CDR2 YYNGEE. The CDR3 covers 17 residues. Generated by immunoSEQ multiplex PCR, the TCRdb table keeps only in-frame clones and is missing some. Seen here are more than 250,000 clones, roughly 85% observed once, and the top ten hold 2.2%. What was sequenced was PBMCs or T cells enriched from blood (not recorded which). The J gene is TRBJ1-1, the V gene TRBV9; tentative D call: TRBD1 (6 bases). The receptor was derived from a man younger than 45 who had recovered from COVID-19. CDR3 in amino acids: CASSVSPKGGWDTEAFF. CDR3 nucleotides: TGTGCCAGCAGCGTTTCCCCAAAGGGGGGGTGGGACACTGAAGCTTTCTTT.